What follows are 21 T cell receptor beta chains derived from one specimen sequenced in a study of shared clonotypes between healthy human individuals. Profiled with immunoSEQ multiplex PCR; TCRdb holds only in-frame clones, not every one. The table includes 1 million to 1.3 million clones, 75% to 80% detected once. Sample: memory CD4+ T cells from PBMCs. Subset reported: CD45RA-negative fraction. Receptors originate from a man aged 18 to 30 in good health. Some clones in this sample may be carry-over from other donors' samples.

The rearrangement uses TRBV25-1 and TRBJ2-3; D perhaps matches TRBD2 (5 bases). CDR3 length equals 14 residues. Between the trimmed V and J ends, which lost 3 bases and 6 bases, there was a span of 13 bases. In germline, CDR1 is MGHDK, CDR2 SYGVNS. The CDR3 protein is CASSDRGAEDTQYF. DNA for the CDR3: TGTGCCAGCAGTGACCGGGGAGCGGAGGATACGCAGTATTTT.

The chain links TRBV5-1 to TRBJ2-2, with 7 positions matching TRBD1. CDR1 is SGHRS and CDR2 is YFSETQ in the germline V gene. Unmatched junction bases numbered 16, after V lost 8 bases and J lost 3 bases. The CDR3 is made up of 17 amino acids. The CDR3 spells CASQPLPGTGDTGELFF. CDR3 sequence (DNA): TGCGCCAGTCAGCCCCTACCAGGTACAGGGGACACCGGGGAGCTGTTTTTT.

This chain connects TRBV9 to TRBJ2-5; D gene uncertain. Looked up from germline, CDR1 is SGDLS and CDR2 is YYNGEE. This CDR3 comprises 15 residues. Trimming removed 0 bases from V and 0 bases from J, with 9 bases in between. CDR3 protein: CASSVGRANQETQYF. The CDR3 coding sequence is TGTGCCAGCAGCGTAGGCCGCGCTAACCAAGAGACCCAGTACTTC.

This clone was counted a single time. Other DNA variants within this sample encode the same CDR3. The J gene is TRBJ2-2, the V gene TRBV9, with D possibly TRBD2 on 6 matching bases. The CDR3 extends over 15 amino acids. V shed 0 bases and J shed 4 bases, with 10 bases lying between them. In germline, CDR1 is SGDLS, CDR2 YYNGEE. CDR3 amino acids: CASSVAGSGTGELFF. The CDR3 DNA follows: TGTGCCAGCAGCGTAGCGGGTAGCGGCACCGGGGAGCTGTTTTTT.

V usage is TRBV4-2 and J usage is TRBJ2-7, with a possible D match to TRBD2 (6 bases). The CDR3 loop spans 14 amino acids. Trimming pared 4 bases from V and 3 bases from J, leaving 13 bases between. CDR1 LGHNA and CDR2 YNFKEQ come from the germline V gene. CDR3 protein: CASSPRTTIYEQYF. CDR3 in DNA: TGTGCCAGCAGCCCCCGGACTACCATCTACGAGCAGTACTTC.

The CDR3 sequence is CASSLGQTGDTDTQYF. The CDR3, as DNA: TGCGCCAGCAGCTTGGGACAAACAGGAGACACAGATACGCAGTATTTT. The gene calls are TRBV5-1 and TRBJ2-3; D perhaps matches TRBD1 (5 bases). Trimming removed 0 bases at V and 2 bases at J, with 13 bases between. The CDR3 length is 16 residues. Germline V gene data show CDR1 as SGHRS and CDR2 as YFSETQ.

In DNA, the CDR3 is TGTGCCAGTAGCGATTCGGTCCTGGGGCAGTATTTT. This codes for CASSDSVLGQYF. V is TRBV19 and J is TRBJ2-3; D gene ambiguous. Germline CDR1 reads LNHDA; CDR2 reads SQIVND (reference sequence). Trimming took off 6 bases at V and 11 bases at J, with 15 bases between the two ends. This CDR3 has 12 residues.

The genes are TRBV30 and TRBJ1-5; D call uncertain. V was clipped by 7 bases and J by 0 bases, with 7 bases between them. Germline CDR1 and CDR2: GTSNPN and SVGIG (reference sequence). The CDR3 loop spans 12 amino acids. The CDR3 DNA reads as TGTGCCTACAGATATAGCAATCAGCCCCAGCATTTT. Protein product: CAYRYSNQPQHF.

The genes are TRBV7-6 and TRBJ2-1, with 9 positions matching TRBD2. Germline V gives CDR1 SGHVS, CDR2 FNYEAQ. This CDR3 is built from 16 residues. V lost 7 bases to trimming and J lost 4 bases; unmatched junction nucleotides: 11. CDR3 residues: CASKLTVLAGYNEQFF. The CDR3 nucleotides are TGTGCCAGCAAGCTTACGGTTCTAGCGGGATACAATGAGCAGTTCTTC. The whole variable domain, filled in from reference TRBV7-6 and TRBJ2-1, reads GAGVSQSPRYKVTKRGQDVALRCDPISGHVSLYWYRQALGQGPEFLTYFNYEAQQDKSGLPNDRFSAERPEGSISTLTIQRTEQRDSAMYRCASKLTVLAGYNEQFFGPGTRLTVL.

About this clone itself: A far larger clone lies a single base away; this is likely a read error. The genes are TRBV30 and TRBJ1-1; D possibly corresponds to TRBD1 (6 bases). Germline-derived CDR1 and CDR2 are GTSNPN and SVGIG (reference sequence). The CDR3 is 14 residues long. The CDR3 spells CAWTTQGSGTEASF. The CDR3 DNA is TGTGCCTGGACCACACAGGGCAGTGGGACTGAAGCTTCCTTT.

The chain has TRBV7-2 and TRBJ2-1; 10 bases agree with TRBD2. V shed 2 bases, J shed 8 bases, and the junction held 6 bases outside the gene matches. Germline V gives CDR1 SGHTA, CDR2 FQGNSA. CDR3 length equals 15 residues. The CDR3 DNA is TGTGCCAGCAGCTTACTAGCGGGAGAAGTCTATGAGCAGTTCTTC. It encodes CASSLLAGEVYEQFF.

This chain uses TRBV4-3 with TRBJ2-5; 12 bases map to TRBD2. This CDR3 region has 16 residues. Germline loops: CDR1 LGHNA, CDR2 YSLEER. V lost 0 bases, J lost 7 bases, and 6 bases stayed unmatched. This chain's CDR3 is CASSQDWASGGGTQYF. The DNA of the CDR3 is TGCGCCAGCAGCCAAGATTGGGCTAGCGGGGGGGGGACCCAGTACTTC.

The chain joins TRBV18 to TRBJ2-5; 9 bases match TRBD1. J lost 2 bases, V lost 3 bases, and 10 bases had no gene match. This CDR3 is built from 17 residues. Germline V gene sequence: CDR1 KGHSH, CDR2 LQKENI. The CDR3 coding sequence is TGTGCCAGCTCACCTGGGCTACCGACAGGGGGTCAAGAGACCCAGTACTTC. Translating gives CASSPGLPTGGQETQYF.

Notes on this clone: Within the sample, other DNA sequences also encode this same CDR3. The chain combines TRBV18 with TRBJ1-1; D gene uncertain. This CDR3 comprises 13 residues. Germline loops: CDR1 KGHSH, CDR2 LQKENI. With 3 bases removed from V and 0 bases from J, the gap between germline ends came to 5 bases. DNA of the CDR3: TGTGCCAGCTCACCCACATTGAACACTGAAGCTTTCTTT. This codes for CASSPTLNTEAFF.

CDR3 bases: TGTGCCAGCAGCCGCCGTCTAGCGGGGATAAACAATGAGCAGTTCTTC. Its protein is CASSRRLAGINNEQFF. The gene calls are TRBV7-2 and TRBJ2-1; 9 bases are shared with TRBD2. From germline, CDR1 is SGHTA and CDR2 FQGNSA. The CDR3 spans 16 residues. Trimming removed 5 bases from V and 5 bases from J; junction bases left unmatched: 10.

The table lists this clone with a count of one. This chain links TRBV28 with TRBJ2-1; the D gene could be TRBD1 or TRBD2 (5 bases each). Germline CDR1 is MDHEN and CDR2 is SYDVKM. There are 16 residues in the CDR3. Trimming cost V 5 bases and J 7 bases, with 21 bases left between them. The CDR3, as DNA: TGTGCCAGCAGTGTGCAGGGAGAGTCGGGTACAAATGAGCAGTTCTTC. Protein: CASSVQGESGTNEQFF.

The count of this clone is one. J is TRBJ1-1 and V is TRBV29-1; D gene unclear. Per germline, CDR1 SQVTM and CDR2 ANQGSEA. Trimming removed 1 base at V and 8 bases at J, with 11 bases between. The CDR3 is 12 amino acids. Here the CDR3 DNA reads TGCAGCGTTGAAGGGTACGGGAAAGAAGCTTTCTTT. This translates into CSVEGYGKEAFF.

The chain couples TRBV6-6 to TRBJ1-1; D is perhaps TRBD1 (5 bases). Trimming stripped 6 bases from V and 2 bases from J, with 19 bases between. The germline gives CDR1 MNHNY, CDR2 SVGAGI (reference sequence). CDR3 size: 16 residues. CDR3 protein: CASRNRGGIGNTEAFF. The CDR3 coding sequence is TGTGCCAGCAGAAACCGGGGGGGAATAGGAAACACTGAAGCTTTCTTT.

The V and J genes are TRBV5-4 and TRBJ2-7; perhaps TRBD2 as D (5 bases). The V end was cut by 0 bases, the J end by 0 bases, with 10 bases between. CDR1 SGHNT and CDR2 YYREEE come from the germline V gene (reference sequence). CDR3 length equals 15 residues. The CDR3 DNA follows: TGTGCCAGCAGCTTGGGCGGGCTCAGCTCCTACGAGCAGTACTTC. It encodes CASSLGGLSSYEQYF.

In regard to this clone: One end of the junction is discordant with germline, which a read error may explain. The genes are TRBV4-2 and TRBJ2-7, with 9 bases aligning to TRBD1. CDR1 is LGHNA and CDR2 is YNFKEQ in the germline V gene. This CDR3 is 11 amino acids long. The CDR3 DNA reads TGTGCCAGCAGCAACCGGGACAGGGTCAACTTC. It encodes CASSNRDRVNF.

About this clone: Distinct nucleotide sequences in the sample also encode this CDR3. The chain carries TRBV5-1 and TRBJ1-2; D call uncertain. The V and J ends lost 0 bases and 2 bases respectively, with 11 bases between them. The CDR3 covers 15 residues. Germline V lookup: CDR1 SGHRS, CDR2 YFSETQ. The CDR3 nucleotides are TGCGCCAGCAGCTTGGCCCCGGGCGGAAACTATGGCTACACCTTC. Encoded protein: CASSLAPGGNYGYTF.